The 20 T cell receptor beta chains in this list originate from one sample, sequenced in a study of metastatic and nonmetastatic thyroid tumors. TCRdb re-called the PCR reads through MiXCR. Seen here are about 27,000 clones, around 20% observed once, and the top ten hold roughly 24%. Patients underwent thyroid surgery, and none had received any treatment before it. Material for sequencing was blood. All receptors derive from a male donor with papillary thyroid cancer or a benign thyroid nodule (not recorded which). Some clones in this sample may be carry-over from other donors' samples.

This clone occurred many times. The chain carries TRBV12-5 and TRBJ1-2, with 7 nucleotides matching TRBD1. The CDR3 covers 16 residues. Per germline, CDR1 LGHNT and CDR2 FRNRAP. V shed 0 bases and J 5 bases; nucleotides not matched to a gene: 9. In nucleotides, the CDR3 is TGTGCTAGTGGTTTGGTACTGGGACAGAGACTGTATGGCTACACCTTC. Translated, it gives CASGLVLGQRLYGYTF.

The chain has TRBV11-2 and TRBJ1-2, with 7 bases fitting TRBD1. The CDR3 contains 15 residues. Germline CDR1 SGHAT, CDR2 FQNNGV. V lost 4 bases, J lost 6 bases, and 11 bases stayed unmatched. CDR3 in DNA: TGTGCCAGCAGCTCACAGGGGTGGGGCCTTGATGGCTACACCTTC. Translating gives CASSSQGWGLDGYTF.

The rearrangement joins TRBV30 to TRBJ1-2; D is unresolved. V was clipped by 1 base and J by 6 bases, with 9 bases between them. CDR3 size: 12 residues. In germline, CDR1 is GTSNPN, CDR2 SVGIG (reference sequence). The CDR3: CAWSGKAHGYTF. The CDR3 DNA follows: TGTGCCTGGAGTGGAAAGGCCCATGGCTACACCTTC.

The rearrangement links TRBV18 to TRBJ2-7; no clear D. V lost 3 bases, J lost 6 bases, and 9 bases lay in between. This CDR3 region has 12 residues. Germline V CDR1 and CDR2: KGHSH, LQKENI. CDR3 loop: CASSPAVGEQYF. Here the CDR3 DNA reads TGTGCCAGCTCACCGGCGGTGGGCGAGCAGTACTTC.

The chain combines TRBV5-1 with TRBJ1-4; TRBD1 aligns across 11 bases. The CDR3 length is 14 residues. Germline CDR1 is SGHRS and CDR2 is YFSETQ. The V segment lost 5 bases and the J segment 11 bases; nucleotides outside the gene matches: 8. The CDR3 reads CASSSGTGGDKLFF. The CDR3 DNA follows: TGCGCCAGCAGTTCCGGGACAGGGGGGGACAAACTGTTTTTT.

This clone appeared a few times. Likely a read error: the CDR3 ends without its conserved phenylalanine or tryptophan. Because the CDR3's place on the DNA is in doubt, the DNA is left out and the CDR3 is given as listed by TCRdb. The rearrangement uses TRBV7-2 and TRBJ2-5; the tabulated D call, TRBD1, remains unverified against the DNA. The germline CDR1 and CDR2 sequences are SGHTA and FQGNSA. The CDR3 is 11 amino acids long, termini counted. The CDR3 is CASSLAKGGYY.

This clone has a count of ten or more. The V call is TRBV2, the J call TRBJ1-3; no clear D gene. V lost 6 bases to trimming and J lost 3 bases, with 15 bases between them. CDR1 is SNHLY, CDR2 FYNNEI, per germline. The CDR3 totals 15 residues. DNA for the CDR3: TGTGCCAGCAGGCTACGGGGTTATGGTGGAAACACCATATATTTT. Encoded protein: CASRLRGYGGNTIYF.

Many counts were recorded for this clone. J is TRBJ2-3 and V is TRBV28; 12 bases align to TRBD2. The CDR3 is 16 residues long. After removal of 7 bases from V and 1 base from J, the junction contained 6 bases not matched to a gene. Germline V lookup: CDR1 MDHEN, CDR2 SYDVKM. Here the CDR3 DNA reads TGTGCCAGCACCATACCTAGCGGGAGGGGCACAGATACGCAGTATTTT. This codes for CASTIPSGRGTDTQYF.

Points on this clone: One end of the junction varies from germline; a read error may be responsible. The chain combines TRBV6-2 or TRBV6-3 with TRBJ2-7; 8 bases agree with TRBD1. The CDR3 is 13 amino acids. Germline V gene sequence: CDR1 MNHEY, CDR2 SVGEGT. This CDR3 is CASIYGTGSEQYF. In DNA, the CDR3 is TGTGCCAGCATTTACGGGACAGGTTCCGAGCAGTACTTC.

This clone was recorded at least ten times. A much larger clone lies a single base off, so this may be a read error. V usage is TRBV6-1 and J usage is TRBJ1-1; 8 positions match TRBD1. Germline CDR1 is MNHNS and CDR2 is SASEGT. The CDR3 is 13 amino acids. The CDR3 sequence is CAGSSRGLTEAFF. DNA for the CDR3: TGTGCCGGCAGTTCCAGGGGGCTAACTGAAGCTTTCTTT.

This clone came up many times. The junction departs from germline at one end; a sequencing error may be responsible. This chain joins TRBV19 and TRBJ2-3; TRBD1 agrees at 7 bases. This CDR3 has 12 amino acids. From germline, CDR1 is LNHDA and CDR2 SQIVND (reference sequence). CDR3 sequence: CASSMGTVTQYF. DNA for the CDR3: TGTGCCAGTAGTATGGGGACAGTTACGCAGTATTTT.

This clone was picked up many times. The V and J genes are TRBV3-1 and TRBJ2-2; D is unclear. CDR1 LGHDT and CDR2 YNNKEL come from the germline V gene (reference sequence). V was clipped by 2 bases and J by 6 bases, with 10 bases between them. The CDR3 length is 14 residues. The CDR3 coding sequence is TGTGCCAGCAGCCAATTTACAGATGCCGGGGAGCTGTTTTTT. Its translation is CASSQFTDAGELFF.

This clone was recorded many times. The chain couples TRBV3-1 to TRBJ1-1; a possible D gene is TRBD1 (5 bases). The length of the CDR3 is 12 residues. Germline V lookup: CDR1 LGHDT, CDR2 YNNKEL (reference sequence). V lost 1 base to trimming and J lost 14 bases, with 14 bases between them. CDR3 coding DNA: TGTGCCAGCAGCCAAGGGACGGGGCAAATGTTCTTT. Its translation is CASSQGTGQMFF.

This sequence joins TRBV20-1 and TRBJ2-7; D not resolved. The CDR3 loop spans 12 amino acids. Trimming cost V 4 bases and J 10 bases, with 17 bases left between them. CDR1 and CDR2 (germline): DFQATT, SNEGSKA (reference sequence). The CDR3 spells CSANTTLGDQYF. The CDR3 nucleotides read TGCAGTGCTAATACTACCCTGGGTGACCAGTACTTC.

The chain carries TRBV11-1 and TRBJ1-2; the D gene is possibly TRBD1 (5 bases). Trimming left V 3 bases short and J 13 bases short, with 18 bases between. CDR1 is SGHAT and CDR2 is FQDESV in the germline V gene (reference sequence). The CDR3 contains 13 residues. The CDR3 loop is CASSLGPLSSLTF. CDR3 DNA: TGTGCCAGCAGCTTGGGACCCCTGAGTTCTCTCACCTTC.

This clone occurred many times. The chain couples TRBV4-3 to TRBJ2-7; TRBD2 agrees at 7 bases. J lost 1 base, V lost 3 bases, and 9 bases had no gene match. The CDR3 consists of 16 residues. Germline V gene data show CDR1 as LGHNA and CDR2 as YSLEER. The CDR3 nucleotides read TGCGCCAGCAGCCATGGGCAGAGGACTAGTTCCTACGAGCAGTACTTC. Protein: CASSHGQRTSSYEQYF.

Points on this clone: One junction end disagrees with the germline gene, perhaps due to a read error. The V gene is TRBV4-1, the J gene TRBJ2-1; 9 bases are a match to TRBD1. CDR1 is MGHRA and CDR2 is YSYEKL in the germline V gene. This CDR3 has 16 residues. As DNA, the CDR3 is TGCGCCAGCAGCCGACTTACCTGGACAGGGGCTGGCGAGCATTTCTTC. This codes for CASSRLTWTGAGEHFF.

This clone appeared many times. The chain uses TRBV20-1 and TRBJ2-1; no clear D. The V end lost 0 bases, the J end lost 10 bases, and 13 bases lay between the germline ends. This CDR3 contains 13 residues. Germline V gene lookup returns CDR1 DFQATT and CDR2 SNEGSKA (reference sequence). In nucleotides, the CDR3 is TGCAGTGCTAGAGATGTGGCTAGTAGAGAGCAGTTCTTC. It specifies CSARDVASREQFF.

This clone was seen many times. The same CDR3 also results from other DNA sequences found in this sample. The chain is built from TRBV14 and TRBJ2-2; D perhaps matches TRBD1 (5 bases). This CDR3 comprises 16 residues. Trimming shortened V by 2 bases and J by 1 base, and 11 bases separated the two germline ends. Germline lookup yields CDR1 SGHDN and CDR2 FVKESK. The CDR3 DNA sequence: TGTGCCAGCAGCCAATCCTCACAGGAGAACACCGGGGAGCTGTTTTTT. Translated, it gives CASSQSSQENTGELFF.

This clone has a count of ten or more. The sample has other DNA sequences that encode this CDR3 too. The chain is built from TRBV18 and TRBJ2-3; D is possibly TRBD2 (5 bases). The length of the CDR3 is 17 residues. Per germline, CDR1 KGHSH and CDR2 LQKENI. Between the trimmed V and J ends, which lost 6 bases and 3 bases, there was a span of 22 bases. The CDR3 nucleotides are TGTGCCAGCTCCCTCGGGCCGCCCGGCGGCGGGACAGATACGCAGTATTTT. It is translated as CASSLGPPGGGTDTQYF.